A single sample is the source of the 4 T cell receptor beta chains below, sequenced in a study of cytomegalovirus exposure and HLA in healthy donors. The PCR made use of 60 Vbeta and 13 Jbeta primers. The protocol was immunoSEQ multiplex PCR, while the TCRdb copy is restricted to in-frame clones and leaves out a portion. The sample lists around 300,000 clones; roughly 70% were seen once. The sequenced material came from PBMCs. The source is a female donor in good health and CMV-seronegative.

V is TRBV5-1 and J is TRBJ2-5; TRBD1 matches 9 bases. Matching the DNA end better, TRBJ2-7 makes the J call doubtful. This CDR3 region has 16 residues. The germline V gene has CDR1 SGHRS and CDR2 YFSETQ. The CDR3 region has the DNA TGCGCCAGCAGCTTGGCTGGGACAGGGTCAGCCTACGAGCAGTACTTC. Its translation is CASSLAGTGSAYEQYF.

This chain connects TRBV5-1 to TRBJ2-7, with 9 bases fitting TRBD1. There are 15 residues in the CDR3. V was pared by 4 bases and J by 4 bases, with 9 bases of the junction left unmatched. Germline CDR1 SGHRS, CDR2 YFSETQ. The CDR3 sequence is CASSIRTGVQYEQYF. The CDR3 bases are TGCGCCAGCAGCATAAGGACAGGGGTACAGTACGAGCAGTACTTC.

The V and J genes are TRBV6-1 and TRBJ1-4; no firm D call. The CDR3 is made up of 16 amino acids. Trimming cost V 3 bases and J 5 bases, with 16 bases left between them. The germline V gene has CDR1 MNHNS and CDR2 SASEGT. CDR3 sequence: CASSDAAGGGNEKLFF. The CDR3 DNA follows: TGTGCCAGCAGTGACGCGGCGGGAGGTGGGAATGAAAAACTGTTTTTT.

The rearrangement joins TRBV4-2 to TRBJ2-2; a weak D match, TRBD2 (6 bases). V lost 4 bases and J 6 bases, leaving 12 bases between the germline ends. This CDR3 is 14 amino acids long. CDR1 and CDR2 (germline): LGHNA, YNFKEQ. The CDR3: CASSLLGGAGELFF. CDR3 in DNA: TGTGCCAGCAGCCTATTGGGGGGTGCCGGGGAGCTGTTTTTT.